These 23 T cell receptor beta chains were sequenced from one sample in a study of blood T cells in healthy people across ages. Sample-barcoded 5' priming and a J-beta primer mix drove a second PCR of 7 to 11 cycles. From the 5' RACE reads, TCRdb called clonotypes with MiXCR, one entry per CDR3 protein. The table lists 1.5 million to 2 million distinct CDR3 sequences, roughly 43% of them singletons. Sample: blood. The origin of the receptors is a human donor in good health.

This clonotype was seen only a few times. The gene calls are TRBV15 and TRBJ2-1; D not resolved. The CDR3 runs to 11 residues. The V end lost 8 bases, the J end lost 4 bases, and 6 bases lay between the germline ends. Looked up from germline, CDR1 is LNHNV and CDR2 is YYDKDF (reference sequence). CDR3 residues: CATSGYNEQFF. The CDR3 DNA sequence: TGTGCCACCTCGGGTTACAATGAGCAGTTCTTC. Together with reference TRBV15 and TRBJ2-1, the CDR3 gives the full variable domain: DAMVIQNPRYQVTQFGKPVTLSCSQTLNHNVMYWYQQKSSQAPKLLFHYYDKDFNNEADTPDNFQSRRPNTSFCFLDIRSPGLGDTAMYLCATSGYNEQFFGPGTRLTVL.

V usage is TRBV3-1 and J usage is TRBJ1-2; no firm D call. V lost 2 bases and J 4 bases, leaving 14 bases between the germline ends. The CDR3 is made up of 15 amino acids. The germline CDR1 and CDR2 sequences are LGHDT and YNNKEL (reference sequence). The CDR3 spells CASSQTPDGFYGYTF. In DNA, the CDR3 is TGTGCCAGCAGCCAAACCCCGGACGGGTTCTATGGCTACACCTTC.

As concerns this clonotype: The junction differs from germline at one of its ends, possibly a read error. The gene calls are TRBV15 and TRBJ1-5, with 10 bases that match TRBD1. From germline, CDR1 is LNHNV and CDR2 YYDKDF (reference sequence). This CDR3 comprises 15 residues. CDR3: CAASAYGQGDQPQHF. The DNA of the CDR3 is TGTGCCGCCAGCGCTTACGGACAGGGGGATCAGCCCCAGCATTTT.

The rearrangement links TRBV20-1 to TRBJ2-4; 8 bases agree with TRBD2. The better agreement between TRBJ2-7 and the DNA end casts doubt on the J call. This CDR3 spans 12 amino acids. The germline V gene has CDR1 DFQATT and CDR2 SNEGSKA (reference sequence). The CDR3 bases are TGCAGTGCTGGGGGACTAGATGACGAGCAGTACTTC. Encoded protein: CSAGGLDDEQYF.

The rearrangement uses TRBV18 and TRBJ2-7; 10 bases agree with TRBD1. The V and J ends lost 9 bases and 6 bases, in that order; junction bases with no gene match: 11. Germline loops: CDR1 KGHSH, CDR2 LQKENI. There are 14 residues in the CDR3. CDR3 nucleotide sequence: TGTGCCAGTTCCCGGGACAGGGGTGATGCCGAGCAGTACTTC. Its protein product is CASSRDRGDAEQYF.

This clonotype has just a few counts. This chain links TRBV15 with TRBJ2-1, with TRBD2 matching 12 bases. The CDR3 is made up of 17 amino acids. J was trimmed by 6 bases and V by 1 base; bases with no gene match: 7. CDR1 LNHNV and CDR2 YYDKDF come from the germline V gene (reference sequence). The CDR3 bases are TGTGCCACCAGCAGAGCTAGCGGGGGGGGGGTAACCAATGAGCAGTTCTTC. It yields the protein CATSRASGGGVTNEQFF.

This clonotype was seen only a few times. The germline gene is not matched at one end of the junction; a read error may be the cause. V is TRBV4-3 and J is TRBJ2-7; 11 bases agree with TRBD2. Germline V gene data show CDR1 as LGHNA and CDR2 as YSLEER. The CDR3 has 18 amino acids. This chain's CDR3 is CASNQDQWEMTSGDEQYF. The CDR3 bases are TGCGCCAGCAACCAAGATCAATGGGAAATGACTAGCGGGGATGAGCAGTACTTC.

This clonotype has at least ten counts. The genes are TRBV28 and TRBJ2-5; D unclear. The CDR3 totals 12 residues. V was cut by 4 bases and J by 5 bases, with 8 bases left in between. From germline, CDR1 is MDHEN and CDR2 SYDVKM. CDR3 in DNA: TGTGCCAGCAGTTCCTATACGGAGACCCAGTACTTC. Residues: CASSSYTETQYF.

The J gene is TRBJ1-1, the V gene TRBV6-5; D is unclear. V lost 3 bases and J lost 5, with 16 bases in between. The CDR3 spans 15 residues. Per germline, CDR1 MNHEY and CDR2 SVGAGI. CDR3 sequence reads: CASSYGTSTGTEAFF. The CDR3 DNA sequence: TGTGCCAGCAGTTATGGTACTTCGACCGGGACTGAAGCTTTCTTT.

This chain connects TRBV20-1 to TRBJ2-1, with a possible D match to TRBD1 (7 bases). CDR3 length equals 15 residues. Germline V lookup: CDR1 DFQATT, CDR2 SNEGSKA (reference sequence). The V end lost 3 bases, the J end lost 2 bases, and 14 bases lay between the germline ends. DNA of the CDR3: TGCAGTGCTAGGGAGGTCAGGGGGGCCTACAATGAGCAGTTCTTC. Its protein is CSAREVRGAYNEQFF.

This clonotype was counted between two and nine times. The rearrangement links TRBV12-3 or TRBV12-4 to TRBJ1-4; D might be TRBD1 (5 bases). V was trimmed by 1 base and J by 5 bases, leaving 8 bases between them. The CDR3 sequence is 14 residues long. DNA of the CDR3: TGTGCCAGCAGTTTAGACAGGAGGAATGAAAAACTGTTTTTT. This sequence encodes CASSLDRRNEKLFF.

The chain has TRBV5-1 and TRBJ1-4; possible D gene TRBD1, 5 bases. The germline CDR1 and CDR2 sequences are SGHRS and YFSETQ. The ends were cut back, 0 bases at V and 4 bases at J, with 7 bases in the middle. This CDR3 region has 14 residues. The DNA for the CDR3 is TGCGCCAGCAGCTTGGAGGGACTTAATGAAAAACTGTTTTTT. Translation: CASSLEGLNEKLFF.

V gene TRBV21-1 combines with J gene TRBJ2-4. TRBV21-1 represents a pseudogene. The CDR3 has 14 amino acids. For the CDR3, the DNA is TGTGCCAGCAGCATTTGCCATTGGTGCAATGAGCAGTACTTC. Translating it yields CASSICHWCNEQYF.

This clonotype has only a few counts. The chain uses TRBV19 and TRBJ1-2; D is undetermined. Germline lookup yields CDR1 LNHDA and CDR2 SQIVND (reference sequence). CDR3 length: 11 residues. The CDR3 loop is CASLQSYGYTF. The CDR3 DNA reads as TGTGCATCCTTACAGTCCTATGGCTACACCTTC.

This clonotype occurred many times. V is TRBV20-1 and J is TRBJ2-7; D uncertain. Germline V gene data show CDR1 as DFQATT and CDR2 as SNEGSKA (reference sequence). V was trimmed by 3 bases and J by 0 bases, leaving 6 bases between them. This CDR3 contains 12 residues. CDR3 bases: TGCAGTGCTAGTCCAGCCTCCTACGAGCAGTACTTC. Its protein product is CSASPASYEQYF.

The table lists this clonotype with a few counts. J is TRBJ2-3 and V is TRBV4-3; the D gene is possibly TRBD2 (5 bases). V was cut by 1 base and J by 11 bases, with 22 bases left in between. Germline V gene lookup returns CDR1 LGHNA and CDR2 YSLEER. The CDR3 runs 16 residues. CDR3 bases: TGCGCCAGCAGCCAAGGGTACGGGGTCAAGGGATTAGAGCAGTATTTT. Its translation: CASSQGYGVKGLEQYF.

There are a few counts of this clonotype. The chain combines TRBV28 with TRBJ1-1; 9 bases agree with TRBD1. Germline values: CDR1 MDHEN, CDR2 SYDVKM. V was pared by 2 bases and J by 2 bases, with 15 bases of the junction left unmatched. CDR3 length: 19 residues. CDR3 in DNA: TGTGCCAGCAGTTTAGGCCCCCGAGGGACAGGGAAGAGAAACACTGAAGCTTTCTTT. Its translation: CASSLGPRGTGKRNTEAFF.

The V gene is TRBV20-1, the J gene TRBJ2-7, with D possibly being TRBD1 (6 bases). V was shortened by 6 bases and J by 6 bases, with 18 bases between the two germline ends. CDR3 length equals 13 residues. CDR1 and CDR2 (germline): DFQATT, SNEGSKA (reference sequence). The CDR3 protein is CSAQDRRGSEQYF. CDR3 DNA sequence: TGCAGTGCCCAAGACCGCAGGGGTTCCGAGCAGTACTTC.

The V call is TRBV5-1, the J call TRBJ1-1; no clear D gene. CDR3 length: 14 residues. CDR1 is SGHRS and CDR2 is YFSETQ in the germline V gene. Trimming pared 5 bases from V and 2 bases from J, leaving 13 bases between. The CDR3 loop reads CASRARTANTEAFF. The CDR3, as DNA: TGCGCCAGCAGAGCTAGGACGGCAAACACTGAAGCTTTCTTT.

The rearrangement uses TRBV4-3 and TRBJ1-2; D unresolved. Germline V gives CDR1 LGHNA, CDR2 YSLEER. V was trimmed by 4 bases and J by 4 bases, leaving 10 bases between them. CDR3 length: 13 residues. Here the CDR3 reads CASSRLGSYGYTF. CDR3 DNA: TGCGCCAGCAGCCGTTTGGGAAGCTATGGCTACACCTTC.

This rearrangement joins TRBV7-2 to TRBJ2-1, with D unresolved. Germline V lookup: CDR1 SGHTA, CDR2 FQGNSA. The CDR3 length is 14 residues. Trimming removed 6 bases at V and 2 bases at J, with 11 bases between. CDR3 amino acids: CASRSTGPYNEQFF. In nucleotides, the CDR3 is TGTGCCAGCAGGTCTACCGGTCCCTACAATGAGCAGTTCTTC.

The chain employs TRBV7-9 and TRBJ1-1; the D gene is possibly TRBD1 (6 bases). The germline gives CDR1 SEHNR, CDR2 FQNEAQ (reference sequence). The CDR3 runs 12 residues. V lost 8 bases to trimming and J lost 5 bases, with 12 bases between them. The CDR3 DNA sequence: TGTGCCAGCGGGGGGGCGTGGACTGAAGCTTTCTTT. This translates into CASGGAWTEAFF.

The chain carries TRBV14 and TRBJ2-1, with D unclear. Deletions cut 1 base from V and 12 bases from J, with 13 bases between. Germline V CDR1 and CDR2: SGHDN, FVKESK. The CDR3 is made up of 13 amino acids. The CDR3 coding sequence is TGTGCCAGCAGCCAAGCTCCTTCTGGTAGGCAGTTCTTC. Translated, it gives CASSQAPSGRQFF.